This T cell receptor (beta chain) appears in the sequencing data of a study of CXCR3-negative and CXCR3-positive naive CD8 T cells (dated by TCRdb to between 2018 and 2021). Regarding the study in general: In total, roughly 150 million TRB reads were obtained, or roughly 1.5 +/- 0.3 million reads per library. Diversity and physicochemical repertoire analyses covered some eleven donors pooled from two independent experiments. Naive subsets from a handful of donors and memory cells from 3 donors were included in the TRBV-TRBJ cluster analysis.

For each CD8+ T cell subset, flow sorting was done in triplicate, and under 350,000 cells per subset went directly into RLT lysis buffer. To keep memory contaminants out, a stringent definition of naive CD8+ T cells was applied: CD45RO-CCR7+CD27+CD95-. Peripheral blood mononuclear cells were isolated from buffy coats by standard density gradient centrifugation. Naive CXCR3-negative and CXCR3-positive CD8+ T cells were flow-sorted using a FACSAria III. Total RNA was extracted from sorted cells using an RNeasy Mini Kit. TCRdb lists the instrument as NextSeq 550. The Human TCR Profiling Kit (MiLaboratory) was used to prepare UMI-labeled 5' RACE TRB cDNA libraries. The full amount of extracted RNA was used for cDNA synthesis, and the full amount of resulting cDNA was used for PCR amplification. Libraries were prepared in parallel using an identical number of PCR cycles. In the original analysis: MIGEC and MiXCR extracted about 53,000 +/- 10,000 unique UMI-labeled TRB cDNA molecules per library, requiring at least two reads per UMI. On average, approximately 40,000 +/- 10,000 functional in-frame TRB CDR3 nucleotide clonotypes lacking stop codons were found per library. After each sample was downsampled to 5000 UMI-labeled TRB molecules, VDJtools was used to calculate diversity metrics such as normalized Shannon-Wiener and Chao1. Clonotype-size-weighted physicochemical properties of the central five CDR3 residues (interaction energy, strength, volume and Kidera factor 4) were computed in VDJtools. After TCRdb reprocessed the reads, each CDR3 protein sequence was kept as one row, without DNA. The V and J calls reflect TCRdb's pipeline rather than the authors' work. The sample's records list around 61,000 distinct CDR3 sequences. Approximately 0.72% of the sample rests with the top ten.

Overall study results and their limits: Comparably high repertoire diversity was found in both naive subsets, whereas much lower repertoire diversity was found in memory CD8+ T cells. TRB CDR3s from CXCR3-positive naive cells showed higher hydrophobicity (lower Kidera factor 4), lower energy, and higher strength and volume indices than CXCR3-negative naive cells. Because CXCR3 expression was partially decreased after cryopreservation, freshly isolated PBMCs were used for most assays. Within the same donor, TRBV-TRBJ usage looked similar between naive CXCR3-negative and CXCR3-positive cells, but memory cells had distinct patterns. Because surface CD5, which has been linked to self-reactivity in mice, was comparable between naive subsets, TCR interaction strength was also inferred from TRB CDR3 physicochemical properties.

Per the germline V gene, SGHRS is the CDR1 and YFSETQ is the CDR2. The CDR3, cysteine through phenylalanine, is 13 amino acids long. DNA is not on record. On this clonotype itself: There is no known antigen for this receptor.

This receptor chain uses TRBV5-1 and TRBJ1-1. The sequence came from a human donor in good health. Some clones in this sample may be carry-over from other donors' samples. Sequenced: naive CXCR3+ CD8+ T cells from blood. This sample's cell subset or site label indicates: CD45RO-CCR7+CD27+CD95- naive CD8+ T cells expressing CXCR3 (TNR3+). For the CDR3, the sequence is CASSLGGFTEAFF.